This T cell receptor beta chain was retrieved from a study of early T cells in non-severe SARS-CoV-2 infection. Researchers tagged individual cDNA molecules with unique molecular identifiers. Using its own MiXCR run on the 5' RACE reads, TCRdb lists one record per CDR3 protein. Of around 25,000 distinct CDR3 sequences in the sample, 5.5% to 7% were seen once. Whole-study results and caveats: The VDJdb matching leaned toward anti-spike CD8 responses and overlooked private and CD4 specificities.

Note on this clonotype: Its specificity is unknown. This may stem from a read error, because a much larger clone lies one nucleotide away.

What was sequenced was whole blood. This TCR derives from an adult who was a healthcare worker with PCR-confirmed SARS-CoV-2 infection or an uninfected control (not recorded which).

CDR3 DNA: TGTGCCAGCAGCTTTGCTGGAGTGACCCAGTACTTC. Translation: CASSFAGVTQYF. The gene calls are TRBV7-9 and TRBJ2-5; D is unclear. Per the germline V gene, CDR1 is SEHNR and CDR2 is FQNEAQ (reference sequence). The ends were cut back, 3 bases at V and 7 bases at J, with 9 bases in the middle. CDR3 length equals 12 residues.